The 11 T cell receptor beta chains presented below share a single source sample, sequenced in a study of breast tumors, draining lymph nodes, adjacent tissues. Samples came from axillary lymph nodes draining the breast cancer. Using its own MiXCR run on the multiplex PCR reads, TCRdb lists one record per CDR3 protein. Of around 300,000 distinct CDR3 sequences listed, 30% were seen once; the top ten hold approximately 1%. Material: axillary lymph node tissue. The source of these receptors is a female donor with breast cancer. Some clones in this sample may be carry-over from other donors' samples.

The chain employs TRBV7-8 and TRBJ1-4; D is uncertain. From germline, CDR1 is SGHVS and CDR2 FQNEAQ. CDR3 size: 15 residues. V lost 3 bases, J lost 5 bases, and 13 bases lay in between. CDR3 sequence reads: CASSFETSFNEKLFF. CDR3 nucleotide sequence: TGTGCCAGCAGCTTCGAGACTAGTTTCAATGAAAAACTGTTTTTT.

The sample holds many counts of this clonotype. This rearrangement joins TRBV5-8 to TRBJ1-5, with 7 bases identical to TRBD1. Trimming cost V 1 base and J 0 bases; bases outside gene matches: 4. The CDR3 consists of 16 residues. From germline, CDR1 is SGHTS and CDR2 YDEGEE. CDR3 protein: CASSLRTGYSNQPQHF. The CDR3 bases are TGTGCCAGCAGCTTGCGGACAGGTTATAGCAATCAGCCCCAGCATTTT.

This clonotype has ten or more counts. The gene calls are TRBV30 and TRBJ1-4; no definite D call. Between the trimmed V and J ends, which lost 3 bases and 7 bases, there was a span of 6 bases. The germline V gene encodes CDR1 GTSNPN and CDR2 SVGIG (reference sequence). There are 11 residues in the CDR3. CDR3 nucleotide sequence: TGTGCCTGGAGGGGAGGTGAAAAACTGTTTTTT. Residues: CAWRGGEKLFF.

Many counts were recorded for this clonotype. This rearrangement joins TRBV19 to TRBJ2-2; 10 bases are a match to TRBD2. V was clipped by 3 bases and J by 2 bases; unmatched bases: 3. The germline V gene has CDR1 LNHDA and CDR2 SQIVND (reference sequence). CDR3 length: 16 amino acids. The DNA of the CDR3 is TGTGCCAGTAGTATGCTAGCGGGGGCAAACACCGGGGAGCTGTTTTTT. This encodes CASSMLAGANTGELFF.

This clonotype was picked up a small number of times. CDR3 in DNA: TGTGCCAGCAGTTACAGGGGACTAGCGGGATTCTATGAGCAGTTCTTC. This gives the protein CASSYRGLAGFYEQFF. The chain links TRBV6-6 to TRBJ2-1; 13 bases are a match to TRBD2. From germline, CDR1 is MNHNY and CDR2 SVGAGI (reference sequence). The CDR3 runs 16 residues. With 2 bases clipped from V and 8 bases from J, the junction kept 6 bases outside the gene matches.

The gene calls are TRBV29-1 and TRBJ1-3; 9 nucleotides match TRBD1. Germline lookup yields CDR1 SQVTM and CDR2 ANQGSEA. The V and J ends lost 3 bases and 0 bases, in that order; junction bases with no gene match: 3. The CDR3 loop spans 15 amino acids. CDR3 protein: CSVDGTGPSGNTIYF. The CDR3 nucleotides read TGCAGCGTTGACGGGACAGGGCCCTCTGGAAACACCATATATTTT.

This clonotype showed up many times. The chain couples TRBV5-1 to TRBJ2-1, with 8 bases aligning to TRBD2. Per the germline V gene, CDR1 is SGHRS and CDR2 is YFSETQ. Trimming removed 9 bases from V and 7 bases from J; junction bases left unmatched: 12. This CDR3 comprises 14 residues. This CDR3 reads CATGEREIGNEQFF. The CDR3 DNA is TGCGCCACTGGGGAGCGGGAGATTGGGAATGAGCAGTTCTTC. Based on the CDR3 plus reference TRBV5-1 and TRBJ2-1, the full variable domain is KAGVTQTPRYLIKTRGQQVTLSCSPISGHRSVSWYQQTPGQGLQFLFEYFSETQRNKGNFPGRFSGRQFSNSRSEMNVSTLELGDSALYLCATGEREIGNEQFFGPGTRLTVL.

A word on this clonotype: A read error may be the cause here, since a much bigger clone is one base away. This sequence joins TRBV19 and TRBJ2-7, with TRBD1 matching 8 bases. This CDR3 is built from 15 residues. Per germline, CDR1 LNHDA and CDR2 SQIVND (reference sequence). Germline trimming cut 5 bases from V and 5 bases from J; bases unmatched to any gene: 11. CDR3 nucleotides: TGTGCCAGTAGTTTCGGACAGGGAGTTTTTCACGAGCAGTACTTC. This sequence encodes CASSFGQGVFHEQYF.

The CDR3 spells CASGLQGLSEKLFF. CDR3 in DNA: TGTGCCAGCGGACTACAGGGGTTGTCGGAAAAACTGTTTTTT. V and J are TRBV2 and TRBJ1-4; TRBD1 matches at 7 bases. V shed 8 bases and J 8 bases; nucleotides not matched to a gene: 11. Germline values: CDR1 SNHLY, CDR2 FYNNEI. This CDR3 has 14 residues.

This clonotype occurred many times. V gene TRBV4-2 combines with J gene TRBJ1-2, with D uncertain. The V and J ends lost 4 bases and 4 bases respectively, with 13 bases between them. CDR3 length: 14 amino acids. The germline V gene has CDR1 LGHNA and CDR2 YNFKEQ. In nucleotides, the CDR3 is TGTGCCAGCAGCCGTGACCCAGAGAGCTATGGCTACACCTTC. Encoded protein: CASSRDPESYGYTF.

This chain uses TRBV7-2 with TRBJ1-1, with D possibly matching TRBD1 (6 bases). V dropped 5 bases and J dropped 3 bases, with 13 bases sitting between them. From germline, CDR1 is SGHTA and CDR2 FQGNSA. The CDR3 length is 14 residues. CDR3 in amino acids: CASSARTAYTEAFF. Written as DNA, the CDR3 is TGTGCCAGCAGCGCAAGGACAGCATACACTGAAGCTTTCTTT.